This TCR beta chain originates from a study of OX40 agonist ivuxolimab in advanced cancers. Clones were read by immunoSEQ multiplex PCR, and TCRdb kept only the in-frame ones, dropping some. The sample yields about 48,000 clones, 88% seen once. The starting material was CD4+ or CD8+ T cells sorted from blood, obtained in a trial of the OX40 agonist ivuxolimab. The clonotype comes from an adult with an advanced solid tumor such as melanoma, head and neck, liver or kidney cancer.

DNA of the CDR3: TGTGCCAGCCTGAAGACGACATACAGCCAAGAGACCCAGTACTTC. Protein product: CASLKTTYSQETQYF. This rearrangement joins TRBV2 to TRBJ2-5; D ambiguous. V was pared by 8 bases and J by 1 base, with 17 bases between. CDR3 length equals 15 residues. Germline V gene data show CDR1 as SNHLY and CDR2 as FYNNEI.